This TCR beta chain came from a study of Tregs in tolerant kidney transplant recipients. Looking at the study overall: Mixed chimerism was transient after nonmyeloablative marrow transplants from related graft donors. Study-wide results and limits: Tregs expanded with activated donor B cells seemed most donor-specific. For some patients, primers changed over time, blocking nucleotide-level comparison.

This CDR3 is 14 amino acids long. Germline V lookup: CDR1 MGHDK, CDR2 SYGVNS. With 2 bases removed from V and 3 bases from J, the gap between germline ends came to 11 bases. The assay was immunoSEQ multiplex PCR, and TCRdb's table has in-frame clones only and misses some. The table includes fewer than 80,000 clones, 85% to 90% detected once. Concerning this clone itself: Its antigen is unknown.

This sequence was found in a human donor who received a combined kidney and bone marrow transplant. The rearrangement links TRBV25-1 to TRBJ2-7; D might be TRBD1 (7 bases). Material: CD4+ T cells from blood, obtained before the transplant. CDR3 sequence: CASSEGQGGYEQYF. The CDR3 DNA sequence: TGTGCCAGCAGTGAAGGTCAGGGGGGCTACGAGCAGTACTTC.